These 10 T cell receptor beta chains were sequenced from one sample in a study of blood T cell repertoires in COVID-19 (dated by TCRdb to 2018 to 2021). Library preparation used the immunoSEQ multiplex PCR assay. The table comes from immuneACCESS by way of TCRdb, which keeps in-frame sequences with V and J called. Part of the clones is missing from these tables; in studies checked, under half for an unresolved V gene and the rest for unknown reasons. The sample records under 300,000 clones, 80% to 90% of which are singletons. The ten largest make up around 1.8% of the sample. Sequencing was performed on PBMCs or T cells enriched from blood (not recorded which). All receptors come from a woman aged 50 to 60 who had recovered from COVID-19.

The V call is TRBV29-1, the J call TRBJ1-2, with 8 bases aligning to TRBD1. The CDR3 is 14 amino acids. Trimming at V came to 6 bases and at J to 2 bases, leaving 8 bases not matched to a gene. Germline-derived CDR1 and CDR2 are SQVTM and ANQGSEA. The CDR3 DNA follows: TGCAGCGTACAGGGGGAGTTTACAAACTATGGCTACACCTTC. It codes for CSVQGEFTNYGYTF.

The J gene is TRBJ1-2, the V gene TRBV4-1; D is unclear. The CDR3 has 13 residues. V was shortened by 5 bases and J by 4 bases, with 11 bases between the two germline ends. From germline, CDR1 is MGHRA and CDR2 YSYEKL. Written as DNA, the CDR3 is TGCGCCAGCAGCTCGATCGGGGTCTATGGCTACACCTTC. Residues: CASSSIGVYGYTF.

The rearrangement uses TRBV2 and TRBJ2-7; D possibly corresponds to TRBD2 (5 bases). The germline gives CDR1 SNHLY, CDR2 FYNNEI. The CDR3 extends over 11 amino acids. V shed 7 bases and J shed 3 bases, with 7 bases lying between them. The CDR3 DNA reads TGTGCCAGCAACGAGGGCTACGAGCAGTACTTC. It specifies CASNEGYEQYF.

The rearrangement joins TRBV19 to TRBJ2-4; D is undetermined. From germline, CDR1 is LNHDA and CDR2 SQIVND (reference sequence). There are 13 residues in the CDR3. V was cut by 4 bases and J by 4 bases, with 8 bases left in between. The CDR3, as DNA: TGTGCCAGTAGTACTTCGACTAAAAACATTCAGTACTTC. It codes for CASSTSTKNIQYF.

This chain joins TRBV2 and TRBJ2-1; 10 bases agree with TRBD2. This CDR3 comprises 17 residues. The V and J ends lost 6 bases and 0 bases, in that order; junction bases with no gene match: 8. Germline V gene sequence: CDR1 SNHLY, CDR2 FYNNEI. The CDR3: CASSPGTSDSSYNEQFF. In nucleotides, the CDR3 is TGTGCCAGCAGCCCCGGGACTAGCGATAGCTCCTACAATGAGCAGTTCTTC.

DNA for the CDR3: TGCGCCACCCGGACAGGGACGAATTCACCCCTCCACTTT. Translation: CATRTGTNSPLHF. V is TRBV10-2 and J is TRBJ1-6, with 8 bases identical to TRBD1. This CDR3 comprises 13 residues. J gave up 7 bases and V 10 bases, and 6 bases lay outside the gene matches. The germline V gene encodes CDR1 WSHSY and CDR2 SAAADI.

V and J are TRBV20-1 and TRBJ2-5; D is uncertain. This CDR3 has 11 residues. Germline-derived CDR1 and CDR2 are DFQATT and SNEGSKA (reference sequence). V lost 4 bases, J lost 4 bases, and 7 bases lay in between. CDR3 nucleotide sequence: TGCAGTGCTATTATGTCAGAGACCCAGTACTTC. Translated: CSAIMSETQYF.

This clone was observed a handful of times. The chain links TRBV2 to TRBJ1-6; tentative D call: TRBD1 (5 bases). Germline assignment: CDR1 SNHLY and CDR2 FYNNEI. Trimming took 6 bases from V and 0 from J, leaving 15 bases between them. This CDR3 has 17 residues. CDR3 residues: CASRTDRQSSYNSPLHF. The CDR3, as DNA: TGTGCCAGCAGGACAGACCGACAGAGCTCCTATAATTCACCCCTCCACTTT.

This sequence joins TRBV28 and TRBJ1-2; D remains ambiguous. The CDR3 contains 17 residues. The germline gives CDR1 MDHEN, CDR2 SYDVKM. The V end lost 4 bases, the J end lost 4 bases, and 22 bases lay between the germline ends. CDR3 sequence reads: CASSYITIGFVGYGYTF. The CDR3 nucleotides read TGTGCCAGCAGTTACATCACGATCGGGTTCGTGGGCTATGGCTACACCTTC.

This clone was counted many times. V gene TRBV9 combines with J gene TRBJ2-1, with 8 bases that match TRBD2. The V and J ends lost 0 bases and 4 bases, in that order; junction bases with no gene match: 6. CDR1 SGDLS and CDR2 YYNGEE come from the germline V gene. The CDR3 totals 16 residues. The CDR3 DNA sequence: TGTGCCAGCAGCGTAGGTGGTAGCGGGGCTTACAATGAGCAGTTCTTC. It specifies CASSVGGSGAYNEQFF. Filled out from reference TRBV9 and TRBJ2-1, the complete variable domain reads DSGVTQTPKHLITATGQRVTLRCSPRSGDLSVYWYQQSLDQGLQFLIQYYNGEERAKGNILERFSAQQFPDLHSELNLSSLELGDSALYFCASSVGGSGAYNEQFFGPGTRLTVL.